The T cell receptor (beta chain) described here comes from a study of blood T cell repertoires in COVID-19. Study at large: The United States, Italy and Spain were the sources of the acute and convalescent COVID-19 samples. Sources were T cells, B-cell-depleted T cells, or PBMCs; the material itself was cDNA or gDNA.

The CDR3 spans 18 residues. Original data processing: For nucleated cells, counts were estimated from reference gene primer amplification. Sequenced by immunoSEQ multiplex PCR; TCRdb stores in-frame clones only, minus some. That table supplies the V and J calls and clone size; D and trimming were determined from the DNA. This table holds roughly 230,000 clones, approximately 80% found once. The sample taken for sequencing was peripheral blood. This TCR was sampled from a man in his forties with acute or convalescent COVID-19. The V and J genes are TRBV21-1 and TRBJ1-5; no check of the table's D call, TRBD1, against the DNA was made. TRBV21-1 is designated a pseudogene. CDR3 DNA: TGTGCCAGCAGCTCAAAACTTGGACAGGCCCGTAGCAATCAGCCCCAGCATTTT. Its translation is CASSSKLGQARSNQPQHF.